The present TCR beta chain was sequenced within a study of blood T cell repertoires in COVID-19. Trimming shortened V by 4 bases and J by 9 bases, and 12 bases separated the two germline ends. The CDR3 totals 12 residues. CDR1 and CDR2 from the germline V gene are LGHDT and YNNKEL (reference sequence). Measured with immunoSEQ multiplex PCR; TCRdb has only the in-frame clones, and not every one. This table has about 480,000 clones, around 87% appearing once. The TCR was taken from a woman in her forties who had recovered from COVID-19. Sequencing was carried out using PBMCs or T cells enriched from blood (not recorded which). This rearrangement joins TRBV3-1 (or the pseudogene TRBV3-2) to TRBJ1-1; weak D call: TRBD1 (6 bases). CDR3 protein: CASSRQGFQAFF. The CDR3 DNA reads as TGTGCCAGCAGCCGGCAGGGGTTCCAAGCTTTCTTT.